One sample yielded the 12 T cell receptor beta chains listed below, sequenced in a study of blood T cell repertoires in COVID-19. Sequenced by immunoSEQ multiplex PCR; TCRdb stores in-frame clones only, minus some. This sample has 43,000 or so clones, with over 75% found just once. Material for sequencing was peripheral blood. The receptors shown here come from a woman aged 60-70 years with acute or convalescent COVID-19.

The CDR3 DNA follows: TGTGCCAGCAGCTTTTTGCACTCAGGGAGCACAGATACGCAGTATTTT. It translates to CASSFLHSGSTDTQYF. The J gene is TRBJ2-3, the V gene TRBV7-3; TRBD1 is a possible D gene (5 bases). Looked up from germline, CDR1 is SGHTA and CDR2 is FQGTGA. The CDR3 covers 16 residues. Between the trimmed V and J ends, which lost 3 bases and 0 bases, there was a span of 13 bases.

This clone was recorded once. The chain employs TRBV3-1 (or the pseudogene TRBV3-2) and TRBJ2-6, with 11 bases aligning to TRBD2. Trimming cost V 4 bases and J 0 bases; bases outside gene matches: 14. Germline V gene sequence: CDR1 LGHDT, CDR2 YNNKEL (reference sequence). The CDR3 length is 21 residues. CDR3 in DNA: TGTGCCAGCAGCCTGACCTTAGCGGGGGGGCCGGATGGCTCTGGGGCCAACGTCCTGACTTTC. Its translation is CASSLTLAGGPDGSGANVLTF.

The chain carries TRBV27 and TRBJ2-7, with 7 bases lining up with TRBD1. Unmatched junction bases numbered 5, after V lost 6 bases and J lost 3 bases. The CDR3 loop spans 13 amino acids. From germline, CDR1 is MNHEY and CDR2 SMNVEV (reference sequence). CDR3 region: CASSFRGFYEQYF. CDR3 nucleotide sequence: TGTGCCAGCAGCTTCAGGGGGTTCTACGAGCAGTACTTC.

The chain uses TRBV5-1 and TRBJ2-2; TRBD2 matches at 11 bases. Germline values: CDR1 SGHRS, CDR2 YFSETQ. The length of the CDR3 is 17 residues. Unmatched junction bases numbered 6, after V lost 1 base and J lost 4 bases. CDR3 in DNA: TGCGCCAGCAGCTTGAGTACTAGCGGGGGCCTCACCGGGGAGCTGTTTTTT. Residues: CASSLSTSGGLTGELFF. Filled out from reference TRBV5-1 and TRBJ2-2, the complete variable domain reads KAGVTQTPRYLIKTRGQQVTLSCSPISGHRSVSWYQQTPGQGLQFLFEYFSETQRNKGNFPGRFSGRQFSNSRSEMNVSTLELGDSALYLCASSLSTSGGLTGELFFGEGSRLTVL.

The J gene is TRBJ1-1, the V gene TRBV6-2 or TRBV6-3; D gene unclear. Germline-derived CDR1 and CDR2 are MNHEY and SVGEGT. This CDR3 has 12 amino acids. Trimming shortened V by 6 bases and J by 10 bases, and 15 bases separated the two germline ends. The DNA for the CDR3 is TGTGCCAGCAGCGCCCAACGGGGAGGAGCTTTCTTT. It yields the protein CASSAQRGGAFF.

The count of this clone is one. CDR3 sequence reads: CASSLSGGAYNEQFF. In nucleotides, the CDR3 is TGTGCCAGCAGCTTAAGCGGGGGGGCCTACAATGAGCAGTTCTTC. The rearrangement uses TRBV7-3 and TRBJ2-1, with 9 bases aligning to TRBD2. The junction had 0 bases not matched to a gene; V was cut back by 1 base and J by 2 bases. The CDR3 length is 15 residues. Germline V CDR1 and CDR2: SGHTA, FQGTGA.

V and J are TRBV19 and TRBJ1-3; perhaps TRBD1 as D (5 bases). Looked up from germline, CDR1 is LNHDA and CDR2 is SQIVND (reference sequence). The germline V and J ends were trimmed by 6 bases and 4 bases, with 13 bases remaining between them. The CDR3 has 14 residues. CDR3 loop: CASRPRGDGNTIYF. The DNA for the CDR3 is TGTGCCAGTAGGCCCCGGGGGGACGGAAACACCATATATTTT. Variable domain in full (rest from reference TRBV19 and TRBJ1-3): DGGITQSPKYLFRKEGQNVTLSCEQNLNHDAMYWYRQDPGQGLRLIYYSQIVNDFQKGDIAEGYSVSREKKESFPLTVTSAQKNPTAFYLCASRPRGDGNTIYFGEGSWLTVV.

The CDR3 DNA sequence: TGTGCCAGCAGGGGACAGACCTACGAGCAGTACTTC. Amino acid sequence: CASRGQTYEQYF. The rearrangement links TRBV25-1 to TRBJ2-7, with 7 bases aligning to TRBD1. Germline-derived CDR1 and CDR2 are MGHDK and SYGVNS. This CDR3 contains 12 residues. V lost 6 bases to trimming and J lost 2 bases; unmatched junction nucleotides: 1.

The chain uses TRBV3-1 (or the pseudogene TRBV3-2) and TRBJ2-1; D gene uncertain. Germline V CDR1 and CDR2: LGHDT, YNNKEL (reference sequence). The V and J ends lost 0 bases and 6 bases respectively, with 6 bases between them. This CDR3 is built from 13 residues. The CDR3 DNA is TGTGCCAGCAGCCAAGAATTTATCAATGAGCAGTTCTTC. This gives the protein CASSQEFINEQFF.

The chain carries TRBV9 and TRBJ2-2, with TRBD2 identical over 14 bases. This CDR3 contains 17 residues. The germline CDR1 and CDR2 sequences are SGDLS and YYNGEE. V gave up 4 bases and J gave up 7 bases; unmatched junction bases: 9. The CDR3 spells CASSRGLAGEIDGELFF. DNA of the CDR3: TGTGCCAGCAGCAGGGGACTAGCGGGGGAGATCGACGGGGAGCTGTTTTTT.

About this clone: A junction boundary mismatches the germline segment, possibly from a read error. The rearrangement joins TRBV24-1 to TRBJ2-5; 7 positions agree with TRBD1. Germline assignment: CDR1 KGHDR and CDR2 SFDVKD. The CDR3 totals 15 residues. The CDR3 region has the DNA TGTGCCACCAGTTATTTGACAGGGACGATCGAGACCCAGTACTTC. It specifies CATSYLTGTIETQYF.

This clone was recorded once. The CDR3 is CASSLTVFYEQYF. CDR3 coding DNA: TGTGCCAGCAGCTTGACAGTGTTCTACGAGCAGTACTTC. The V gene is TRBV5-5, the J gene TRBJ2-7, with unresolved D. The CDR3 length is 13 residues. V lost 1 base and J 3 bases, leaving 8 bases between the germline ends. The germline CDR1 and CDR2 sequences are SGHKS and YYEKEE (reference sequence).